This TCR beta chain comes out of a study of blood T cell repertoires in COVID-19. Overall study: T cells, B-cell-depleted T cells, or PBMCs supplied cDNA or gDNA.

Produced via immunoSEQ multiplex PCR; TCRdb's table is partial and in-frame only. The sample lists around 170,000 clones, about 88% occurring once. This receptor was taken from a man aged 55 to 70 with acute or convalescent COVID-19. The sample was peripheral blood.

The CDR3 DNA reads TGTGCCAGCAGCTTAGGGGGCGGGTCCTCCTACGAGCAGTACGTC. Its protein product is CASSLGGGSSYEQYV. The chain carries TRBV5-4 and TRBJ2-7; 7 bases match TRBD1. J gave up 0 bases and V 2 bases, and 5 bases lay outside the gene matches. CDR1 is SGHNT, CDR2 YYREEE, per germline (reference sequence). This CDR3 region has 15 residues.